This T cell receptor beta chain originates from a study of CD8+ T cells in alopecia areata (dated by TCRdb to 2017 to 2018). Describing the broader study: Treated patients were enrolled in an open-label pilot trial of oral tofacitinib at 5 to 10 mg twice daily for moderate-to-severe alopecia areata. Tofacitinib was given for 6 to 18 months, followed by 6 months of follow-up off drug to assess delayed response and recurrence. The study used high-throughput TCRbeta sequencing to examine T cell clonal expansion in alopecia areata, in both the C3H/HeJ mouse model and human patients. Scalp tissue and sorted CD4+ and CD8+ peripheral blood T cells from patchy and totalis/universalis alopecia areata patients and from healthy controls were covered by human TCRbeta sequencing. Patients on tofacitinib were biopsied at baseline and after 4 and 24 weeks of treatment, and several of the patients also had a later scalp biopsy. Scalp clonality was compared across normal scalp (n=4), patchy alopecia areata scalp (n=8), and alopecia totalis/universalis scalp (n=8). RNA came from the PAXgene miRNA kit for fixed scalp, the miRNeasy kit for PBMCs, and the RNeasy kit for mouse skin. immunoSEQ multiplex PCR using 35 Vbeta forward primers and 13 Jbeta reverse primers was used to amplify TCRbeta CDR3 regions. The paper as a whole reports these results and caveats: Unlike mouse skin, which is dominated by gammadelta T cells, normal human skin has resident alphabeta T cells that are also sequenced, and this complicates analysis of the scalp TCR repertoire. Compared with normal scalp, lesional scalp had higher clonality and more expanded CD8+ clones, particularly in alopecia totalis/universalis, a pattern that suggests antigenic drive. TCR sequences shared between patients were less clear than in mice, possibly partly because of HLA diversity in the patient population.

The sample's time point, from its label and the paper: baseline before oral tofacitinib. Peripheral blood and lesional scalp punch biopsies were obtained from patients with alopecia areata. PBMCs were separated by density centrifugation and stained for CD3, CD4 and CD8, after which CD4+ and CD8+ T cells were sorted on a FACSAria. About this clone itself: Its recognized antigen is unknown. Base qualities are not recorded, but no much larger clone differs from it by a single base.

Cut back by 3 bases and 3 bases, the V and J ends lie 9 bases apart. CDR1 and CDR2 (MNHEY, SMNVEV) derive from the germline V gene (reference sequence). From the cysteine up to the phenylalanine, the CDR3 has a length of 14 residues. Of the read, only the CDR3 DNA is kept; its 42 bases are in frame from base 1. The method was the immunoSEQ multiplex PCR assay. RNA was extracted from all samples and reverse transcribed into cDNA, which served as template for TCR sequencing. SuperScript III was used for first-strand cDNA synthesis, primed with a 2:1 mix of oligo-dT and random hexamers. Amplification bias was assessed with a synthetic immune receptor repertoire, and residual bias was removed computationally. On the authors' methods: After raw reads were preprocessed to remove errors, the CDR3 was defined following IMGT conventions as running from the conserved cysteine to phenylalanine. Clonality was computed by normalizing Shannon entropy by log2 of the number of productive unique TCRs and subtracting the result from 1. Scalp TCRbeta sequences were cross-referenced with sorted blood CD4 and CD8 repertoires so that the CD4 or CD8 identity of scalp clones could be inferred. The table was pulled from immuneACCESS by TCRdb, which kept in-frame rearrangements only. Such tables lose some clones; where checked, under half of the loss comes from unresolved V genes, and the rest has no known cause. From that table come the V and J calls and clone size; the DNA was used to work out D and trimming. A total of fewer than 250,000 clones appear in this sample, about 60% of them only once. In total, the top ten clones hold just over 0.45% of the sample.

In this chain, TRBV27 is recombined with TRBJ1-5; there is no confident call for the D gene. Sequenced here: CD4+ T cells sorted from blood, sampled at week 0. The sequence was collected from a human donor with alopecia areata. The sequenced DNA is TGTGCCAGCAGTTTGCGGGGAATCAATCAGCCCCAGCATTTT. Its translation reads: CASSLRGINQPQHF.